The present TCR beta chain was sequenced within a study of T cell clones after liver transplantation. Study information: In this trial, immunosuppression withdrawal was attempted within 2 years of liver transplant. TCRbeta sequencing after a pre-transplant mixed lymphocyte reaction identified graft-donor-reactive clones, later tracked in post-transplant blood. Until 12-24 months post-transplant, subjects got standard immunosuppression and no induction.

About this clone: Its antigen is currently unknown.

Overall study findings and caveats: Graft donor-reactive T cells possibly entered the graft instead of undergoing deletion.

Data came from immunoSEQ multiplex PCR; TCRdb stores just in-frame clones and leaves some out. The profile shows roughly 80,000 clones, roughly 80% of them singletons. This CDR3 is 15 amino acids long. Trimming took 3 bases from V and 3 from J, leaving 12 bases between them. In germline, CDR1 is SGHDT, CDR2 YYEEEE. The sequence came from a human patient who received a liver transplant. Some T cells may trace back to the graft donor. The chain uses TRBV5-6 and TRBJ2-2; maybe TRBD2 (6 bases). This specimen was CD4+ T cells from blood, taken around 42 months after liver transplant. The CDR3 protein is CASSSGTAYTGELFF. The CDR3 DNA sequence: TGTGCCAGCAGCTCCGGGACTGCATACACCGGGGAGCTGTTTTTT.